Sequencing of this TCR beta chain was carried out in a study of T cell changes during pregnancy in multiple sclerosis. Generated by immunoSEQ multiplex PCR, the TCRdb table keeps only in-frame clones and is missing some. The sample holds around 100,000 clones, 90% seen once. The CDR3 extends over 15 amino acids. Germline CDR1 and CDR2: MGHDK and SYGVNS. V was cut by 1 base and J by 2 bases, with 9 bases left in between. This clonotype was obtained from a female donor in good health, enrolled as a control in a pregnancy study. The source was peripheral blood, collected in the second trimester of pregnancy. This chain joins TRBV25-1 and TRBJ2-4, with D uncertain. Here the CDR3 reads CASSELETPKNIQYF. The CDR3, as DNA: TGTGCCAGCAGTGAATTGGAGACCCCCAAAAACATTCAGTACTTC.